This T cell receptor beta chain was obtained from a study of T cell responses to AZD1222 COVID-19 vaccine. Study results and limitations: The CD4 TCRs associated with vaccination extended across spike and predominated at 160-218 and 743-854. The study sampled repertoires only after the peak T cell response.

Of note for this clone: Its antigen is not identified.

The CDR3 is made up of 14 amino acids. From germline, CDR1 is LNHNV and CDR2 YYDKDF (reference sequence). V dropped 8 bases and J dropped 2 bases, with 14 bases sitting between them. Assay used: immunoSEQ multiplex PCR; TCRdb lists only in-frame clones, some missing. The table records 100,000 to 150,000 clones, 85% to 90% of them present only once. Second-dose timings of about 4 or about 12 weeks were pooled. The origin of this receptor is an adult who received the AZD1222 COVID-19 vaccine. The rearrangement uses TRBV15 and TRBJ2-3; tentatively, D is TRBD2 (6 bases). The sequencing here drew on peripheral blood, taken 28 days after the second AZD1222 dose. CDR3 in amino acids: CATAGPSATDTQYF. The CDR3 bases are TGTGCCACCGCTGGGCCTAGCGCCACAGATACGCAGTATTTT.